This TCR beta chain originates from a study of a mutant IDH1 vaccine in newly diagnosed glioma. Study at large: Radiotherapy, temozolomide, or both had been given previously, and both were given to most.

Sequencing used immunoSEQ multiplex PCR; TCRdb keeps in-frame clones, though not all of them. The sample consists of tens of thousands of clones, roughly 77% of them appearing once. Comments on this clone: Its target is not known.

Time point: week 47, end of study. A 20-mer mutant IDH1 peptide at 300 ug was injected subcutaneously with topical imiquimod. Weeks 1, 3, 5, 7, 11, 15, 19 and 23 were when patients received their eight vaccinations. Study-wide results and limits: Of all patients, around 93% showed vaccine-induced immune responses.

V lost 7 bases, J lost 5 bases, and 5 bases stayed unmatched. Per germline, CDR1 SQVTM and CDR2 ANQGSEA. The CDR3 consists of 12 residues. The chain combines TRBV29-1 with TRBJ2-7, with 10 bases fitting TRBD2. The material was PBMCs, obtained from a glioma patient whose treatment included an IDH1 peptide vaccine. This receptor was taken from a man aged 40-49 years with glioma. CDR3 DNA sequence: TGCAGCGCCCTAGCGGGAGATAACGAGCAGTACTTC. This codes for CSALAGDNEQYF.